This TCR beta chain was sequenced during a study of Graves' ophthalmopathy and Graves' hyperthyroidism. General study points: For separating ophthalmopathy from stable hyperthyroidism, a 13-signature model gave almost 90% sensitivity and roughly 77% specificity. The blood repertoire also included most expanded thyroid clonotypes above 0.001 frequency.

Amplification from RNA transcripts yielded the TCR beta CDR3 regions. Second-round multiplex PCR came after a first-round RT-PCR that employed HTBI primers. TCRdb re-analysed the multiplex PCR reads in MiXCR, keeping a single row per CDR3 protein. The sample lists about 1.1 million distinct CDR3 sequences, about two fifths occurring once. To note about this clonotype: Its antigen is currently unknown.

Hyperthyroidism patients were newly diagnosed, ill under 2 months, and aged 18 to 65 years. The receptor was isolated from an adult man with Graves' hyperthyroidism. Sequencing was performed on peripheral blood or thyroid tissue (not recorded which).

The CDR3 sequence: CASRSYRSYEQYF. The DNA of the CDR3 is TGTGCCAGCAGATCATATCGCTCCTACGAGCAGTACTTC. The gene calls are TRBV6-6 and TRBJ2-7; D is unresolved. CDR1 and CDR2 from the germline V gene are MNHNY and SVGAGI (reference sequence). The CDR3 extends over 13 amino acids. V lost 6 bases and J 0 bases, leaving 9 bases between the germline ends.